This T cell receptor (beta chain) was sequenced in a study of vaccination effects on CD4 cells after COVID-19 (dated by TCRdb to between 2022 and 2023). Notes on the research overall: Each participant received two doses of an mRNA SARS-CoV-2 vaccine, either BNT162b2 or mRNA-1273. A total of some eleven COVID-19 convalescent patients and a few SARS-CoV-2-naive healthy vaccine recipients were included in the full study. In both COVID-19 convalescent patients and infection-naive vaccine recipients, the study compared SARS-CoV-2 spike-specific CD4+ TCR repertoires from before mRNA vaccination with those from after it. The Oncomine TCR Beta short-read assay on an Illumina iSeq 100 was used to sequence cultures from other donors in the study.

Notes on this clone: The target of this receptor is not known. Base qualities are not recorded, but no much larger clone differs from it by a single base. Other DNA sequences in the sample encode the same CDR3.

Receptor libraries were prepared by the immunoSEQ multiplex PCR assay. DNA from the cultured and isolated CD4+ T cells underwent TCR beta CDR3 sequencing. The authors' analysis ran thus. Non-productive TCR sequences were removed and reads were trimmed to the CDR3 region, keeping CDR3s of at least 7 amino acids. The MANAFEST web app was used to identify antigen-specific clonotypes by comparing expansion in peptide wells with expansion in reference cultures. To count as positive, a clone had to show expansion at FDR<0.05 compared with the reference and with all other wells, an odds ratio above 5, and a frequency above 0.1% in two replicate wells. Clonotypes significantly expanded in SARS-CoV-2 spike wells and in at least one common cold coronavirus spike condition were defined as cross-reactive. CDR3 similarity was assessed by Levenshtein distance with the stringdist R package, and unrooted trees were built with ape in R 3.6.1. TCRdb provides this immuneACCESS table in a form limited to in-frame rearrangements. Some clones are lacking; in checked studies, under half of them reflect an unresolved V gene, and why the rest are absent is not known. V, J and clone size derive from that table, while D and trimming were established from the DNA sequence. This sample comprises 65,000 to 90,000 clones, around 79% of them detected only once. Roughly 10% of the sample belongs to the ten largest clones.

In the germline V gene, CDR1 corresponds to KGHDR and CDR2 to SFDVKD. Reading from cysteine to phenylalanine, the CDR3 counts 16 amino acids. The only DNA kept is the CDR3, 48 bases in frame from the first base. Ends trimmed: V by 4 bases, J by 4 bases; bases unmatched to a gene: 4. The paper as a whole reports these results and caveats: Limitations of the study were the small number of convalescent patients and the absence of early post-infection timepoints. Among healthy vaccine recipients, nearly all vaccine-induced clones were SARS-CoV-2 mono-reactive, and only 1 of 255 was cross-reactive with common cold coronaviruses. Marked clonal contraction was observed in both infection-induced and vaccine-induced clones at late post-vaccination timepoints, consistent with waning T cell responses.

The ViraFEST assay stimulated PBMC with viral peptide pools and then used TCR sequencing to identify antigen-specific CD4+ T cell clonotypes by expansion. After more than nine days of culture, CD4+ T cells were isolated with the EasySep CD4+ T cell isolation kit. The absence of prior SARS-CoV-2 infection in healthy vaccine recipients was confirmed by negative nucleocapsid antibodies before and after vaccination. Two million PBMC per well were cultured with approximately 10 ug/ml peptides in IMDM containing 5% human AB serum, approximately 10 IU/ml IL-2 and gentamicin. On days 3 and 7, half of the culture medium was replaced with fresh IL-2-containing medium. Unless noted otherwise, every peptide stimulation condition was cultured in triplicate wells. Using Ficoll-Paque Plus gradient centrifugation, PBMC were separated from whole blood and then either used fresh or cryopreserved at -140C. The overlapping peptide pools covered the spike proteins of SARS-CoV-2 and of the common cold coronaviruses HCoV-NL63, HCoV-OC43 and HCoV-229E. The QIAamp micro DNA kit was used to extract genomic DNA from the cultured CD4+ T cells.

The receptor chain draws on TRBV24-1 and TRBJ2-1; 12 nucleotides in the junction match TRBD2. Sequencing used CD4+ T cells from PBMCs cultured with SARS-CoV-2 spike peptides, obtained before COVID-19 vaccination. According to the study, the label for this sample's cell subset or site signals: SARS-CoV-2 spike overlapping peptide pool stimulation. The TCR originated in a human donor who received a COVID-19 vaccine. The CDR3 region: CATSDPSGGAYNEQFF. At the DNA level, the sequence is TGTGCCACCAGTGACCCTAGCGGGGGGGCATACAATGAGCAGTTCTTC.